A selection of T cell receptor beta chains follows, all from one sample in a study of spatial heterogeneity in lung cancer. A single record per CDR3 protein comes from TCRdb applying MiXCR to the 5' RACE reads. The sample records tens of thousands of distinct CDR3 sequences, about 12% being singletons. The material sequenced was PBMCs, taken at surgery. These receptors came from a male donor with early-stage non-small cell lung cancer. The CDR3 runs from the conserved cysteine through the conserved F or W. A D gene is named only where the DNA matches it firmly. Some rows have no size entry. The others give once, few or many, or a class for an expanded clone.

TRBV6-1	few	TRBD2	16	TRBJ2-1	CASSEGLAGGISEQFF	TGTGCCAGCAGTGAAGGACTAGCGGGAGGAATTAGCGAGCAGTTCTTC
TRBV5-8	few	NA	14	TRBJ2-3	CASSKTGTTDTQYF	TGTGCCAGCAGCAAAACGGGGACCACAGATACGCAGTATTTT
TRBV6-2/TRBV6-3	few	NA	12	TRBJ2-3	CASSQTKDTQYF	TGTGCCAGCAGTCAAACAAAGGATACGCAGTATTTT
TRBV18	NA	NA	16	TRBJ2-7	CASSPPLSRDAYEQYF	TGTGCCAGCTCACCACCTCTGTCCAGGGACGCCTACGAGCAGTACTTC
TRBV29-1	many	NA	12	TRBJ2-5	CSVEEGSPFEYF	TGCAGCGTTGAAGAAGGGTCACCTTTTGAGTACTTC
TRBV5-1	few	NA	15	TRBJ1-4	CASSFRGLRDEKLFF	TGCGCCAGCAGCTTCCGGGGACTGAGAGATGAAAAACTGTTTTTT
TRBV6-2/TRBV6-3	few	TRBD1	14	TRBJ1-5	CASGETGGFQPQHF	TGTGCCAGTGGTGAGACAGGGGGCTTTCAGCCCCAGCATTTT
TRBV9	many	TRBD2	16	TRBJ2-2	CASSVGLAGGTGELFF	TGTGCCAGCAGCGTAGGACTAGCGGGAGGCACCGGGGAGCTGTTTTTT
TRBV25-1	NA	NA	19	TRBJ2-6	CASWIDMPGTTSGANVLTF	TGTGCCAGCTGGATTGATATGCCTGGCACCACCTCTGGGGCCAACGTCCTGACTTTC
TRBV6-6	few	TRBD1	16	TRBJ2-7	CASSYSYGTGEAEQYF	TGTGCCAGCAGTTACTCGTACGGGACAGGGGAAGCCGAGCAGTACTTC
TRBV15	NA	NA	20	TRBJ1-5	CATSSGGFQANWNANQPQHF	TGTGCCACCAGCAGTGGAGGGTTTCAAGCCAATTGGAATGCCAATCAGCCCCAGCATTTT
TRBV4-1	few	TRBD1	17	TRBJ1-5	CASSQDWTGERGQPQHF	TGCGCCAGCAGCCAAGATTGGACAGGGGAAAGAGGTCAGCCCCAGCATTTT
TRBV5-1	few	NA	14	TRBJ1-2	CASSSTPGDYGYTF	TGCGCCAGCAGTTCAACCCCAGGAGACTATGGCTACACCTTC
TRBV7-9	NA	NA	15	TRBJ2-3	CASSLRLTSTDTQYF	TGTGCCAGCAGCTTAAGGTTAACAAGCACAGATACGCAGTATTTT
TRBV6-2/TRBV6-3	NA	NA	12	TRBJ1-1	CATTDVNTEAFF	TGTGCCACCACCGACGTGAACACTGAAGCTTTCTTT
TRBV10-3	NA	TRBD1	13	TRBJ2-3	CAISATGQGTQYF	TGTGCCATCAGTGCGACAGGGCAGGGTACGCAGTATTTT
TRBV7-9	few	NA	11	TRBJ2-7	CASSFDHEQYF	TGTGCCAGCAGCTTCGACCACGAGCAGTACTTC
TRBV30	few	TRBD2	13	TRBJ2-3	CAWTSGGANTQYF	TGTGCCTGGACTAGCGGGGGGGCAAATACGCAGTATTTT
TRBV3-2	NA	NA	19	TRBJ2-5	CASSSPPEASGGYQETQYF	TGTGCCAGCAGCTCCCCCCCTGAGGCTAGCGGGGGATACCAAGAGACCCAGTACTTC
TRBV29-1	few	TRBD1	14	TRBJ2-2	CSAGTGSNTGELFF	TGCAGCGCTGGGACAGGTTCGAACACCGGGGAGCTGTTTTTT
TRBV28	few	TRBD1	14	TRBJ2-1	CASSLQGLGNEQFF	TGTGCCAGCAGTCTACAGGGGTTGGGCAATGAGCAGTTCTTC
TRBV11-2	few	TRBD2	16	TRBJ2-1	CASSFGSGSSYNEQFF	TGTGCCAGCAGCTTTGGTAGCGGGAGCTCCTACAATGAGCAGTTCTTC
TRBV20-1	NA	NA	15	TRBJ1-5	CSANRLNNVNQPQHF	TGCAGTGCCAATCGACTGAACAATGTTAATCAGCCCCAGCATTTT
TRBV7-2	many	NA	14	TRBJ1-6	CASGAGLYNSPLHF	TGTGCCAGCGGGGCCGGGCTCTATAATTCACCCCTCCACTTT
TRBV30	NA	TRBD1	15	TRBJ1-5	CACSPGQGNNQPQHF	TGTGCCTGCTCACCGGGACAGGGTAACAATCAGCCCCAGCATTTT
TRBV19	many	NA	14	TRBJ1-5	CASSTNRVDQPQHF	TGTGCCAGTAGTACCAACAGGGTGGATCAGCCCCAGCATTTT
TRBV20-1	NA	NA	13	TRBJ1-2	CSARTLRTHGYTF	TGCAGTGCTAGAACCCTCCGCACCCATGGCTACACCTTC
TRBV7-3	many	TRBD1	17	TRBJ1-1	CASSPPSGGQGGPEAFF	TGTGCCAGCAGCCCCCCTTCGGGGGGACAGGGGGGTCCTGAAGCTTTCTTT
TRBV5-6	NA	NA	14	TRBJ1-2	CASSSGRWNYGYTF	TGTGCCAGCAGCTCGGGACGGTGGAACTATGGCTACACCTTC
TRBV7-2	many	NA	12	TRBJ2-4	CASSPAENIQYF	TGTGCCAGCAGCCCCGCGGAAAACATTCAGTACTTC
TRBV20-1	NA	NA	13	TRBJ1-3	CSAWGGAGNTIYF	TGCAGTGCCTGGGGAGGGGCTGGAAACACCATATATTTT
TRBV6-6	few	NA	13	TRBJ2-3	CASRQEHTDTQYF	TGTGCCAGCAGACAGGAACACACAGATACGCAGTATTTT
TRBV4-3	NA	TRBD1	16	TRBJ2-5	CASSLAGTGSSETQYF	TGCGCCAGCAGCCTCGCCGGGACAGGGTCGTCAGAGACCCAGTACTTC
TRBV28	many	TRBD2	15	TRBJ2-1	CASTRPGLAGNEQFF	TGTGCCAGCACCCGCCCGGGACTAGCTGGAAATGAGCAGTTCTTC
TRBV30	NA	TRBD2	16	TRBJ2-2	CAWMFGLAGVAGELFF	TGTGCCTGGATGTTTGGGCTAGCGGGAGTGGCCGGGGAGCTGTTTTTT
TRBV7-2	few	NA	13	TRBJ2-3	CASSSEITDTQYF	TGTGCCAGCAGCTCCGAGATAACAGATACGCAGTATTTT
TRBV2	few	NA	12	TRBJ1-5	CASSGQSQPQHF	TGTGCCAGCAGTGGGCAGAGTCAGCCCCAGCATTTT
TRBV29-1	few	TRBD2	14	TRBJ2-1	CSVGTSGRSNEQFF	TGCAGCGTTGGCACTAGCGGGAGGAGCAATGAGCAGTTCTTC
TRBV20-1	NA	NA	13	TRBJ1-5	CSATTGNNQPQHF	TGCAGTGCTACAACCGGCAACAATCAGCCCCAGCATTTT
TRBV5-1	few	TRBD1	16	TRBJ1-3	CASSLVEGATGNTIYF	TGCGCCAGCAGTCTCGTAGAGGGGGCAACTGGAAACACCATATATTTT
TRBV11-1	NA	NA	15	TRBJ2-1	CASSLGQSSYNEQFF	TGTGCCAGCAGCTTGGGGCAGAGCTCCTACAATGAGCAGTTCTTC
TRBV7-2	many	NA	16	TRBJ1-3	CASSPLTRISGNTIYF	TGTGCCAGCAGCCCGCTCACTCGGATCTCTGGAAACACCATATATTTT
TRBV28	few	NA	14	TRBJ2-5	CASNSQMLRETQYF	TGTGCCAGCAACTCCCAGATGCTTAGGGAGACCCAGTACTTC
TRBV3-1	NA	NA	12	TRBJ2-3	CASSQFPDTQYF	TGTGCCAGCAGCCAGTTCCCAGATACGCAGTATTTT
TRBV7-9	NA	TRBD1	16	TRBJ2-7	CASSLFRGQGAYEQYF	TGTGCCAGCAGCTTATTTAGGGGACAGGGGGCCTACGAGCAGTACTTC
TRBV6-5	few	TRBD2	16	TRBJ2-7	CASSRGTSGSSYEQYF	TGTGCCAGCAGCCGCGGGACTAGCGGGAGCTCCTACGAGCAGTACTTC
TRBV12-3/TRBV12-4	NA	NA	14	TRBJ2-3	CASSFAGPGDTQYF	TGTGCCAGCAGTTTTGCGGGGCCCGGAGATACGCAGTATTTT
TRBV20-1	NA	TRBD1	14	TRBJ1-1	CSADGTGENTEAFF	TGCAGTGCTGATGGGACAGGGGAGAACACTGAAGCTTTCTTT
TRBV11-3	NA	TRBD2	18	TRBJ2-3	CASSLAGTSGGQADTQYF	TGTGCCAGCAGCTTGGCCGGGACTAGCGGGGGTCAGGCGGATACGCAGTATTTT
TRBV7-2	few	NA	12	TRBJ1-5	CASSLFNQPQHF	TGTGCCAGCAGCCTATTTAATCAGCCCCAGCATTTT
TRBV14	NA	NA	15	TRBJ2-1	CASSQARNRVGEQFF	TGTGCCAGCAGCCAAGCACGTAACAGGGTTGGTGAGCAGTTCTTC
TRBV10-2	NA	TRBD1	13	TRBJ2-7	CASSGDRGLEQYF	TGCGCCAGCAGTGGCGACAGGGGACTCGAGCAGTACTTC
TRBV2	many	TRBD2	15	TRBJ2-3	CASLWREGHTDTQYF	TGTGCCAGCCTCTGGCGGGAGGGCCACACAGATACGCAGTATTTT
TRBV28	NA	NA	15	TRBJ2-7	CAANHLQGGGGEQYF	TGTGCCGCAAACCACCTCCAGGGGGGTGGAGGCGAGCAGTACTTC
TRBV27	few	NA	14	TRBJ1-1	CASSLSRENTEAFF	TGTGCCAGCAGTTTATCCCGCGAGAACACTGAAGCTTTCTTT